This TCR beta chain originates from a study of blood T cell repertoires in COVID-19. Study in general: In each case, the material was cDNA or gDNA derived from T cells, B-cell-depleted T cells, or PBMCs.

Sequencing was performed with immunoSEQ multiplex PCR; in TCRdb, only in-frame clones are kept and a portion is missing. The data contain roughly 150,000 clones, 70% to 90% of them singletons. With V trimmed by 4 bases and J by 3 bases, 15 bases remained unmatched. CDR1 is SGDLS and CDR2 is YYNGEE in the germline V gene. CDR3 length: 18 amino acids. What was sequenced was peripheral blood. The TCR sequence derives from a woman aged 45 to 65 with acute or convalescent COVID-19. The chain links TRBV9 to TRBJ2-3; 9 bases line up with TRBD2. The CDR3 here is CASSPKGAGGPSTDTQYF. CDR3 DNA sequence: TGTGCCAGCAGCCCCAAAGGGGCGGGGGGGCCGTCAACAGATACGCAGTATTTT.